What follows describes a single T cell receptor (beta chain). Sample-barcoded 5' priming and a J-beta primer mix drove a second PCR of roughly 6 to 12 cycles. TCRdb reprocessed the 5' RACE reads via MiXCR and lists one record per CDR3 protein. Altogether some 710,000 distinct CDR3 sequences are present, 46% being singletons, with the ten largest covering about a sixth. This sample stems from a study of blood T cells in healthy people across ages. The CDR3 is 14 amino acids. V was clipped by 2 bases and J by 5 bases, with 9 bases between them. Germline-derived CDR1 and CDR2 are SGHTA and FQGTGA. V usage is TRBV7-3 and J usage is TRBJ2-2; no firm D call. The sample consisted of blood. The receptor was isolated from a man aged 80 or over in good health. The chain's CDR3 is CASSLVPGTGELFF. The CDR3 coding sequence is TGTGCCAGCAGCTTAGTCCCCGGGACCGGGGAGCTGTTTTTT.